A selection of T cell receptor beta chains follows, all from one sample in a study of T cells in Graves' hyperthyroidism and ophthalmopathy. A single record per CDR3 protein comes from TCRdb applying MiXCR to the multiplex PCR reads. Among about 480,000 distinct CDR3 sequences, under 15% were seen once, and the ten largest hold over 15%. Sequencing was carried out using blood. Source of these receptors: a young woman with Graves' hyperthyroidism. Both conserved end residues are part of each CDR3. D genes are given only for firm matches. Expanded clones get a size class; other rows say once, few or many, or leave the size out.

CDR3nt,CDR3aa,v_gene,j_gene,abundance,d_gene
TGTGCCAGCAGTTCAACCCCGGGGGCAGATAACTATGGCTACACCTTC,CASSSTPGADNYGYTF,TRBV6-1,TRBJ1-2,few,-
TGTGCCAGCAGCACCTTTTCAGGAACCTATAATTCACCCCTCCACTTT,CASSTFSGTYNSPLHF,TRBV5-5,TRBJ1-6,-,-
TGTACCTGGAGGACGAACAGGGCCGCAGATACGCAGTATTTT,CTWRTNRAADTQYF,TRBV30,TRBJ2-3,once,-
TGTGCCAGCAGCTTAGCGGGAGGCCATGAGCAGTTCTTC,CASSLAGGHEQFF,TRBV11-1,TRBJ2-1,-,-
TGCAGTGCTCCAGGGACTAGGGTATATCGGGAGCTGTTTTTT,CSAPGTRVYRELFF,TRBV20-1,TRBJ2-2,-,TRBD2
TGCAGCGTCGAGGGGGGACCTGATCCTTCCACAGATACGCAGTATTTT,CSVEGGPDPSTDTQYF,TRBV29-1,TRBJ2-3,many,-
TGTGCCAGCAGCCGGGGACTAGCGGGAGGGCTATGGAATGAGCAGTTCTTC,CASSRGLAGGLWNEQFF,TRBV7-3,TRBJ2-1,-,TRBD2
TGTGCCAGCAACCCCGCGAGGAATGAGCAGTTCTTC,CASNPARNEQFF,TRBV13,TRBJ2-1,many,-
TGTGCCTGGAGTTCAGGGGGTGGTTGGGATGAGCAGTTCTTC,CAWSSGGGWDEQFF,TRBV30,TRBJ2-1,-,TRBD1
TGTGCCAGCAGCGTAGAGGGGGGGACTAGCGACGAGCAGTACTTC,CASSVEGGTSDEQYF,TRBV9,TRBJ2-7,many,TRBD2
TGTGCCACCAGCAGCCGAGGGCACCCGAACACTGAAGCTTTCTTT,CATSSRGHPNTEAFF,TRBV15,TRBJ1-1,few,-
TGTGCCTGGAGTGATGACAGGTATAATGAAAAACTGTTTTTT,CAWSDDRYNEKLFF,TRBV30,TRBJ1-4,many,-
TGTGCCAGCAGCCTAGCGGGAGACCGTGCCGTGGAGACCCAGTACTTC,CASSLAGDRAVETQYF,TRBV7-8,TRBJ2-5,many,TRBD2
TGTGCCAGCAGTTACTGGATGGGGGCGCTTCCCAATGAGCAGTTCTTC,CASSYWMGALPNEQFF,TRBV6-5,TRBJ2-1,-,-
TGTGCCAGCAGCTTAGAGGGTCTAGGGAGTCAGCCCCAGCATTTT,CASSLEGLGSQPQHF,TRBV7-2,TRBJ1-5,many,-
TGTGCCAGCACCTTGGACAGGGCCCTCTCTGGAAACACCATATATTTT,CASTLDRALSGNTIYF,TRBV11-2,TRBJ1-3,few,TRBD1
TGTGCCAGCAGTTACTCGATTAGCGGGTGGGCCGGGGACGAGCAGTACTTC,CASSYSISGWAGDEQYF,TRBV6-6,TRBJ2-7,-,TRBD2
TGTGCCAGCAGCACCATCGGGACAGGCATCACAGATACGCAGTATTTT,CASSTIGTGITDTQYF,TRBV27,TRBJ2-3,many,TRBD1
TGTGCCTGGACGGAGGGACTAAACACCGGGGAGCTGTTTTTT,CAWTEGLNTGELFF,TRBV30,TRBJ2-2,many,TRBD2
TGTGCCAGCAAGGGGGGGGGTTCCTACGAGCAGTACTTC,CASKGGGSYEQYF,TRBV6-1,TRBJ2-7,few,-
TGTGCCAGTAGTATTTTCGGGACAGGGGTAAACTATGGCTACACCTTC,CASSIFGTGVNYGYTF,TRBV19,TRBJ1-2,-,TRBD1
TGTGCCAGCATCCTCGATTTGAGCTCCTACAATGAGCAGTTCTTC,CASILDLSSYNEQFF,TRBV12-3/TRBV12-4,TRBJ2-1,many,-
TGTGCCAGCAGGACCGTAGGACATCAGCCCCAGCATTTT,CASRTVGHQPQHF,TRBV28,TRBJ1-5,-,-
TGTGCCAGCACCTCAAGGGGGTATTCTGGCTACACCTTC,CASTSRGYSGYTF,TRBV11-3,TRBJ1-2,many,-
TGTGCCAGCAGGTTTAGCGGCAGGAGGTCCTACGAGCAGTACTTC,CASRFSGRRSYEQYF,TRBV12-3/TRBV12-4,TRBJ2-7,many,-
TGTGCCAGCAGCCAAGAGCTGGGGGACAATGAGCAGTTCTTC,CASSQELGDNEQFF,TRBV3-1,TRBJ2-1,few,-
TGTGCCAGCAGGAGGCTAGCGGGAGGCGGGGACATTCAGTACTTC,CASRRLAGGGDIQYF,TRBV2,TRBJ2-4,many,TRBD2
TGCAGTGCCCGGGGGGGGTACCAAGAGACCCAGTACTTC,CSARGGYQETQYF,TRBV20-1,TRBJ2-5,few,TRBD2
TGCGCCAGCAGCCAAGAAGGGACAGGAGGTCTTTTAGGTCAGCCCCAGCATTTT,CASSQEGTGGLLGQPQHF,TRBV4-1,TRBJ1-5,-,TRBD1
TGTGCCAGCTTCTATCTAGGGAACAGAGCCAAAAACATTCAGTACTTC,CASFYLGNRAKNIQYF,TRBV19,TRBJ2-4,-,-
TGTGCCAGCAGTTTAGTGGGACCCACAGATACGCAGTATTTT,CASSLVGPTDTQYF,TRBV27,TRBJ2-3,few,-
TGTGCCAGCTCCAATTCGGGGCAGCCTGGGGACGAGCAGTACTTC,CASSNSGQPGDEQYF,TRBV6-1,TRBJ2-7,many,-
TGTGCCACCGACGCAGGGGCAAGAGGCTACACCTTC,CATDAGARGYTF,TRBV12-3/TRBV12-4,TRBJ1-2,many,-
TGTGCCGGCAGTGAGGAACGCGGCTACACCTTC,CAGSEERGYTF,TRBV2,TRBJ1-2,few,-
TGTGCCAGCAGCCCCCGGGCGGCGGAGACCCAGTACTTC,CASSPRAAETQYF,TRBV7-9,TRBJ2-5,many,-
TGTGCTAGTGGTTTGGACCTCCCCGAAAAACTGTTTTTT,CASGLDLPEKLFF,TRBV12-5,TRBJ1-4,many,-
TGTGCCAGTAGTATACTAGGGGGAGAGATAAACATTCAGTACTTC,CASSILGGEINIQYF,TRBV19,TRBJ2-4,few,-
TGTGCCAGCAGCCAAAGAGGGGCTGGAAACACCATATATTTT,CASSQRGAGNTIYF,TRBV3-1,TRBJ1-3,-,-
TGTGCCATCGGCTCAGGACAGGGGGACTTTCGGGGTTATGGCTACACCTTC,CAIGSGQGDFRGYGYTF,TRBV10-3,TRBJ1-2,many,TRBD1
TGTGCCAGCAGAAAATATGGCAGTACGGCAGATACGCAGTATTTT,CASRKYGSTADTQYF,TRBV6-1,TRBJ2-3,-,-
TGTGCCAGCAGCTCTTCTCACAGGGGGCTCACTAATGAAAAACTGTTTTTT,CASSSSHRGLTNEKLFF,TRBV13,TRBJ1-4,-,TRBD1
TGTGCCAGCAGATGGGACACGGCTTTGAACGAGCAGTACTTC,CASRWDTALNEQYF,TRBV12-3/TRBV12-4,TRBJ2-7,-,-